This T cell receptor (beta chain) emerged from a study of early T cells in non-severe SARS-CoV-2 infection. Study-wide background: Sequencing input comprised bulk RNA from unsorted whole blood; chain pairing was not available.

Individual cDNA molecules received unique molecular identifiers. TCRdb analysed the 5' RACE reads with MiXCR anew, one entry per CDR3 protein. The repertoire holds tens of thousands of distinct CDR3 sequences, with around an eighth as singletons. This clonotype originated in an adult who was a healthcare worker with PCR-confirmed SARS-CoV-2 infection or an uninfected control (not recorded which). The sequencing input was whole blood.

Here the CDR3 DNA reads TGTGCCAGCAGTTACTCGGGTTTTACATTTCCCGGCCTAGGCAAAAACATTCAGTACTTC. Translation: CASSYSGFTFPGLGKNIQYF. The chain employs TRBV6-6 and TRBJ2-4; D is ambiguous. Germline V lookup: CDR1 MNHNY, CDR2 SVGAGI (reference sequence). The V end was cut by 0 bases, the J end by 3 bases, with 24 bases between. The CDR3 is made up of 20 amino acids.